This entry lists 30 T cell receptor beta chains sequenced from one sample in a study of OX40 agonist ivuxolimab in advanced cancers. The method was the immunoSEQ multiplex PCR assay. TCRdb re-hosts the immuneACCESS table, in-frame sequences only. Its copies lack some clones; in the studies checked, an unresolved V gene accounts for under half of them, and the cause for the rest is not known. The sample profile shows approximately 14,000 clones; nearly 80% of them were found once. The ten largest clones add up to around 37% of the sample. Specimen: CD4+ or CD8+ T cells sorted from blood, collected in a trial of the OX40 agonist ivuxolimab. These receptors were collected from an adult with an advanced solid tumor such as melanoma, head and neck, liver or kidney cancer.

This chain connects TRBV5-6 to TRBJ1-3, with D perhaps TRBD1 (5 bases). With 4 bases removed from V and 0 bases from J, the gap between germline ends came to 14 bases. Per the germline V gene, CDR1 is SGHDT and CDR2 is YYEEEE. The CDR3 loop spans 16 amino acids. Here the CDR3 reads CASSTDRSLSGNTIYF. The CDR3 DNA reads TGTGCCAGCAGCACCGACAGAAGCCTCTCTGGAAACACCATATATTTT.

The chain joins TRBV6-6 to TRBJ2-7; possibly TRBD2 for D (7 bases). Per the germline V gene, CDR1 is MNHNY and CDR2 is SVGAGI (reference sequence). This CDR3 region has 15 residues. The ends were cut back, 7 bases at V and 9 bases at J, with 25 bases in the middle. In nucleotides, the CDR3 is TGTGCCAGCACGGTGGGACATGGGGGGGCCTACTGGCAGTACTTC. Its protein product is CASTVGHGGAYWQYF.

This rearrangement joins TRBV7-2 to TRBJ2-7, with D perhaps being TRBD1 or TRBD2 (5 bases each). Trimming stripped 2 bases from V and 4 bases from J, with 9 bases between. The CDR3 spans 13 residues. Germline V lookup: CDR1 SGHTA, CDR2 FQGNSA. The CDR3 DNA reads TGTGCCAGCAGCTTACCGGGGCTATACGAGCAGTACTTC. Translation gives CASSLPGLYEQYF.

This clone occurred a few times. V and J are TRBV7-9 and TRBJ2-7, with D perhaps matching TRBD2 (6 bases). The CDR3 extends over 17 amino acids. Trimming left V 2 bases short and J 3 bases short, with 20 bases between. The germline CDR1 and CDR2 sequences are SEHNR and FQNEAQ (reference sequence). This CDR3 is CASSLTGGVSGDYEQYF. CDR3 nucleotides: TGTGCCAGCAGCTTAACGGGTGGGGTTTCGGGAGACTACGAGCAGTACTTC.

This chain links TRBV27 with TRBJ1-5; no reliable D call. The V and J ends lost 6 bases and 4 bases respectively, with 22 bases between them. CDR1 is MNHEY and CDR2 is SMNVEV in the germline V gene (reference sequence). The CDR3 sequence is 17 residues long. The CDR3 protein is CASSQGPVLIWNQPQHF. The CDR3 DNA reads as TGTGCCAGCAGCCAAGGACCGGTGTTAATTTGGAATCAGCCCCAGCATTTT.

The rearrangement uses TRBV5-1 and TRBJ2-5; the match to TRBD1 covers 12 bases. The better agreement between TRBJ2-7 and the DNA end casts doubt on the J call. Germline lookup yields CDR1 SGHRS and CDR2 YFSETQ. The CDR3 totals 15 residues. This chain's CDR3 is CASSSGQGAGYEQYF. The CDR3 DNA follows: TGCGCCAGCAGCTCGGGACAGGGGGCGGGATACGAGCAGTACTTC.

The chain is built from TRBV6-6 and TRBJ1-2; D remains unclear. Germline lookup yields CDR1 MNHNY and CDR2 SVGAGI (reference sequence). CDR3 size: 12 residues. Trimming left V 7 bases short and J 7 bases short, with 13 bases between. CDR3 coding DNA: TGTGCCAGCACCCCGTTTCTCTCTGGCTACACCTTC. Translation gives CASTPFLSGYTF.

The CDR3 sequence is CASSDRTAYNEQFF. The CDR3 nucleotides are TGTGCCAGCAGCGACCGGACAGCCTACAATGAGCAGTTCTTC. The chain links TRBV11-3 to TRBJ2-1, with D possibly TRBD1 on 6 matching bases. The CDR3 loop spans 14 amino acids. Germline V gene sequence: CDR1 SGHNT, CDR2 YENEEA. The V gene lost 5 bases and the J gene lost 2 bases, with 10 bases spanning the gap.

This chain joins TRBV7-8 and TRBJ2-7; no clear D. The V end was cut by 3 bases, the J end by 5 bases, with 8 bases between. The CDR3 length is 12 residues. Germline CDR1 reads SGHVS; CDR2 reads FQNEAQ. CDR3 residues: CASSFRINEQYF. The DNA for the CDR3 is TGTGCCAGCAGCTTTAGGATAAACGAGCAGTACTTC. Full variable domain (remainder filled in from reference TRBV7-8 and TRBJ2-7): GAGVSQSPRYKVAKRGQDVALRCDPISGHVSLFWYQQALGQGPEFLTYFQNEAQLDKSGLPSDRFFAERPEGSVSTLKIQRTQQEDSAVYLCASSFRINEQYFGPGTRLTVT.

The chain links TRBV6-5 to TRBJ1-1; no clear D. This CDR3 is built from 13 residues. The germline V gene has CDR1 MNHEY and CDR2 SVGAGI. V gave up 6 bases and J gave up 3 bases, with 11 bases separating them. The CDR3 DNA is TGTGCCAGCAGGTCCTCCGGGTACACTGAAGCTTTCTTT. Translating gives CASRSSGYTEAFF.

This chain joins TRBV11-2 and TRBJ2-7; D tentatively reads TRBD1 or TRBD2 (5 bases each). The CDR3 is 12 amino acids. The V and J ends lost 7 bases and 6 bases respectively, with 13 bases between them. Germline V CDR1 and CDR2: SGHAT, FQNNGV. CDR3: CASTSKGTEQYF. The CDR3 bases are TGTGCCAGCACCTCGAAGGGGACCGAGCAGTACTTC.

CDR3 DNA: TGTGCCAGCAGTCCGGGGCTTGAAGCTTTCTTT. Protein sequence: CASSPGLEAFF. The chain uses TRBV6-5 and TRBJ1-1; weak D call: TRBD1 (5 bases). Trimming shortened V by 5 bases and J by 7 bases, and 8 bases separated the two germline ends. Per germline, CDR1 MNHEY and CDR2 SVGAGI. CDR3 size: 11 residues.

The chain carries TRBV9 and TRBJ2-5, with D possibly being TRBD1 (6 bases). The germline gives CDR1 SGDLS, CDR2 YYNGEE. CDR3 length equals 13 residues. Trimming removed 2 bases from V and 11 bases from J, with 16 bases in between. The CDR3 protein is CASSVIQGGEQYF. As DNA, the CDR3 is TGTGCCAGCAGCGTCATACAGGGTGGGGAGCAGTACTTC.

The chain links TRBV5-4 to TRBJ1-4; perhaps TRBD1 as D (5 bases). CDR3 length: 15 amino acids. V lost 2 bases to trimming and J lost 8 bases, with 16 bases between them. From germline, CDR1 is SGHNT and CDR2 YYREEE (reference sequence). The CDR3 loop is CASSFFGGSGEKLFF. As DNA, the CDR3 is TGTGCCAGCAGCTTTTTTGGGGGGAGCGGGGAAAAACTGTTTTTT.

The chain has TRBV7-9 and TRBJ1-1; the match to TRBD1 covers 9 bases. Germline V CDR1 and CDR2: SEHNR, FQNEAQ (reference sequence). The CDR3 runs to 14 residues. The V gene end was trimmed by 1 base and the J gene end by 7 bases; junction bases not matched to a gene: 4. The CDR3 here is CASSLVQGAIEAFF. Written as DNA, the CDR3 is TGTGCCAGCAGCTTAGTACAGGGGGCGATTGAAGCTTTCTTT.

The V gene is TRBV7-9, the J gene TRBJ1-1; no clear D gene. Germline V gene lookup returns CDR1 SEHNR and CDR2 FQNEAQ (reference sequence). There are 12 residues in the CDR3. Trimming pared 5 bases from V and 6 bases from J, leaving 10 bases between. CDR3 sequence reads: CASSLECAEAFF. For the CDR3, the DNA is TGTGCCAGCAGCCTCGAGTGCGCTGAAGCTTTCTTT. Full variable domain (remainder filled in from reference TRBV7-9 and TRBJ1-1): DTGVSQNPRHKITKRGQNVTFRCDPISEHNRLYWYRQTLGQGPEFLTYFQNEAQLEKSRLLSDRFSAERPKGSFSTLEIQRTEQGDSAMYLCASSLECAEAFFGQGTRLTVV.

This clone was seen repeatedly, ten times or more. The junction and the germline gene differ at one end; a read error may be behind it. The genes are TRBV5-5 and TRBJ2-3; TRBD2 matches 8 bases. In germline, CDR1 is SGHKS, CDR2 YYEKEE (reference sequence). The CDR3 runs to 18 residues. This CDR3 reads CASSQDLAGGLLSDTQYF. In nucleotides, the CDR3 is TGCGCCAGCAGCCAAGATCTCGCGGGGGGCCTGCTTTCAGATACGCAGTATTTT. The whole variable domain, filled in from reference TRBV5-5 and TRBJ2-3, reads DAGVTQSPTHLIKTRGQQVTLRCSPISGHKSVSWYQQVLGQGPQFIFQYYEKEERGRGNFPDRFSARQFPNYSSELNVNALLLGDSALYLCASSQDLAGGLLSDTQYFGPGTRLTVL.

The genes are TRBV5-1 and TRBJ2-1, with no clear D. Trimming took off 0 bases at V and 5 bases at J, with 9 bases between the two ends. There are 14 residues in the CDR3. Germline-derived CDR1 and CDR2 are SGHRS and YFSETQ. The CDR3, as DNA: TGCGCCAGCAGCTTGGTGGGCCAAAACAATGAGCAGTTCTTC. The encoded protein is CASSLVGQNNEQFF.

The genes are TRBV2 and TRBJ1-4; 10 bases match TRBD1. Germline values: CDR1 SNHLY, CDR2 FYNNEI. The CDR3 covers 16 residues. The J segment lost 8 bases and the V segment lost 2 bases, leaving 8 bases of the junction unmatched. The CDR3 nucleotides are TGTGCCAGCAGTGAACCTAGGGACAGGGGAGAAGAAAAACTGTTTTTT. It is translated as CASSEPRDRGEEKLFF.

The chain joins TRBV27 to TRBJ2-7, with TRBD1 matching 7 bases. The length of the CDR3 is 15 residues. Germline-derived CDR1 and CDR2 are MNHEY and SMNVEV (reference sequence). The trim removed 5 bases at V and 5 bases at J, leaving 12 bases unmatched. The CDR3 bases are TGTGCCAGCAGTCCCGGGACAGTTCTCCCCAACGAGCAGTACTTC. It is translated as CASSPGTVLPNEQYF.

The CDR3 reads CASSMVAGAVDTQYF. The CDR3 nucleotides are TGTGCCAGTAGTATGGTAGCGGGGGCCGTAGATACGCAGTATTTT. V gene TRBV19 combines with J gene TRBJ2-3, with 9 nucleotides matching TRBD2. Germline CDR1 reads LNHDA; CDR2 reads SQIVND (reference sequence). The CDR3 contains 15 residues. Losses at the gene ends were 3 bases for V and 5 bases for J; bases not matched to a gene: 6. The full variable domain, completed using reference TRBV19 and TRBJ2-3, is DGGITQSPKYLFRKEGQNVTLSCEQNLNHDAMYWYRQDPGQGLRLIYYSQIVNDFQKGDIAEGYSVSREKKESFPLTVTSAQKNPTAFYLCASSMVAGAVDTQYFGPGTRLTVL.

This clone was found a few times. The chain is built from TRBV4-1 and TRBJ1-1; no clear D. V was shortened by 0 bases and J by 3 bases, with 8 bases between the two germline ends. Germline assignment: CDR1 MGHRA and CDR2 YSYEKL. This CDR3 region has 14 residues. This chain's CDR3 is CASSQDWRDTEAFF. CDR3 bases: TGCGCCAGCAGCCAAGATTGGAGGGACACTGAAGCTTTCTTT.

This clone was seen a single time. The V gene is TRBV9, the J gene TRBJ2-3; D unresolved. Germline V gene data show CDR1 as SGDLS and CDR2 as YYNGEE. The CDR3 extends over 15 amino acids. V lost 3 bases to trimming and J lost 3 bases, with 14 bases between them. The CDR3 spells CASSAAIFRTDTQYF. The CDR3 bases are TGTGCCAGCAGCGCAGCGATTTTCCGGACAGATACGCAGTATTTT.

The V and J genes are TRBV7-9 and TRBJ2-3; D uncertain. The CDR3 loop spans 14 amino acids. CDR1 is SEHNR and CDR2 is FQNEAQ in the germline V gene (reference sequence). Trimming stripped 4 bases from V and 3 bases from J, with 11 bases between. In DNA form, the CDR3 reads TGTGCCAGCAGCTCCCTTCTGGGGACAGATACGCAGTATTTT. This codes for CASSSLLGTDTQYF.

The rearrangement joins TRBV11-3 to TRBJ2-7, with unresolved D. Per germline, CDR1 SGHNT and CDR2 YENEEA. The CDR3 sequence is 15 residues long. V was clipped by 4 bases and J by 2 bases, with 15 bases between them. The CDR3 loop is CASSSLGLPTYEQYF. CDR3 nucleotide sequence: TGTGCCAGCAGCTCCCTGGGCCTGCCTACCTACGAGCAGTACTTC.

The chain couples TRBV7-3 to TRBJ2-5, with 8 bases matching TRBD1. Looked up from germline, CDR1 is SGHTA and CDR2 is FQGTGA. The CDR3 runs 13 residues. V shed 4 bases, J shed 3 bases, and the junction held 1 base outside the gene matches. CDR3 coding DNA: TGTGCCAGCAGCTCGACAGGGGAAGAGACCCAGTACTTC. Translating gives CASSSTGEETQYF.

V usage is TRBV6-6 and J usage is TRBJ1-5; possible D gene TRBD1, 5 bases. The germline CDR1 and CDR2 sequences are MNHNY and SVGAGI (reference sequence). The CDR3 has 12 amino acids. V was pared by 6 bases and J by 5 bases, with 8 bases between. The CDR3 protein is CASSQGDQPQHF. For the CDR3, the DNA is TGTGCCAGCAGCCAGGGAGATCAGCCCCAGCATTTT.

This chain uses TRBV2 with TRBJ2-5; the match to TRBD1 covers 7 bases. The CDR3 is 13 amino acids. CDR1 is SNHLY, CDR2 FYNNEI, per germline. J gave up 3 bases and V 7 bases, and 5 bases lay outside the gene matches. CDR3 DNA: TGTGCCAGCATTGGGCAGGGGGAAGAGACCCAGTACTTC. Its protein product is CASIGQGEETQYF.

DNA for the CDR3: TGTGCCAGCAATCCTTCTGACTACAATGAGCAGTTCTTC. Protein sequence: CASNPSDYNEQFF. The rearrangement uses TRBV27 and TRBJ2-1; D is undetermined. Germline-derived CDR1 and CDR2 are MNHEY and SMNVEV (reference sequence). There are 13 residues in the CDR3. The V and J ends lost 7 bases and 3 bases respectively, with 10 bases between them.

A single count supports this clone. V usage is TRBV5-6 and J usage is TRBJ1-5; no clear D gene. The V gene lost 1 base and the J gene lost 0 bases, with 2 bases spanning the gap. Germline V gives CDR1 SGHDT, CDR2 YYEEEE. CDR3 size: 13 residues. DNA of the CDR3: TGTGCCAGCAGCTTGTTTAGCAATCAGCCCCAGCATTTT. The encoded protein is CASSLFSNQPQHF.